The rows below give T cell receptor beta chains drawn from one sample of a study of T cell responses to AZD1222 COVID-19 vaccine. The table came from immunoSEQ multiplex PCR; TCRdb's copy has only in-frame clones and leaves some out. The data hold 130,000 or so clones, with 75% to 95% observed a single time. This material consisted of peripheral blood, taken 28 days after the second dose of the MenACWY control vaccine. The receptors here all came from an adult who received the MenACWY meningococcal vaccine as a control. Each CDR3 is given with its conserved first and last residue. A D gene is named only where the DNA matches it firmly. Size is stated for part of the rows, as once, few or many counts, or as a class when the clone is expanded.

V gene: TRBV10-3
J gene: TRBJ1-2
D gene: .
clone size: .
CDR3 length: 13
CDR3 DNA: TGTGCCATCAGTGCCGACCCGTCCTATGGCTACACCTTC
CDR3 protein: CAISADPSYGYTF

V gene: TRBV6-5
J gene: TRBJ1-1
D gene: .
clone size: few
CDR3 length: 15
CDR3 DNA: TGTGCCAGCAGAGTGGGGGGGCAGTTCGGCACTGAAGCTTTCTTT
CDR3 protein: CASRVGGQFGTEAFF

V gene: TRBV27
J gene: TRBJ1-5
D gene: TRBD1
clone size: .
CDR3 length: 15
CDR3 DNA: TGTGCCAGCAGTTCCCCGGGACAGTACAATCAGCCCCAGCATTTT
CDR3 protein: CASSSPGQYNQPQHF

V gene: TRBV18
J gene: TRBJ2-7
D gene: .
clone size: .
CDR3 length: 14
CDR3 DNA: TGTGCCAGCTCATCGAACAGGGACGGGTACGAGCAGTACTTC
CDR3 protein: CASSSNRDGYEQYF

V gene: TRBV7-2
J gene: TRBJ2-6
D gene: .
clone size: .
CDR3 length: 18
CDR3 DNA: TGTGCCAGCAGCTTAGTTTCCGGGGGCGCGTGGGGGGCCAACGTCCTGACTTTC
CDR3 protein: CASSLVSGGAWGANVLTF

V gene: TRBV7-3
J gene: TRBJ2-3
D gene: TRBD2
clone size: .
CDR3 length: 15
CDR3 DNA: TGTGCCAGCAGCCAGGGACTAGCGGGTACAGATACGCAGTATTTT
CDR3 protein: CASSQGLAGTDTQYF

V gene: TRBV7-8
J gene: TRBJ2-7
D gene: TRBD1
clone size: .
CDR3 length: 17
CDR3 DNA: TGTGCCAGCAGCTTAGTCGCCCAGGGGGCTAAATCCTACGAGCAGTACTTC
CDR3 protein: CASSLVAQGAKSYEQYF

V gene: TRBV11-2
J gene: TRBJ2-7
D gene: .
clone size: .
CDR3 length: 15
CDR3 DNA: TGTGCCAGCAGCTTTTCGGGCGGAGGGACCTACGAGCAGTACTTC
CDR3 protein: CASSFSGGGTYEQYF

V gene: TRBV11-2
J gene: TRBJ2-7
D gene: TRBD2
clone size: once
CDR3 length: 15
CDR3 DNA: TGTGCCAGCAGTCCTATAGCGGGCGAATCCTACGAGCAGTACTTC
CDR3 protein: CASSPIAGESYEQYF

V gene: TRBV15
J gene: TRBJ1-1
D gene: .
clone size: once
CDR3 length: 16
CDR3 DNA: TGTGCCACCAGCAGAGGGGTCCTGGGGCCGAACACTGAAGCTTTCTTT
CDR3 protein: CATSRGVLGPNTEAFF

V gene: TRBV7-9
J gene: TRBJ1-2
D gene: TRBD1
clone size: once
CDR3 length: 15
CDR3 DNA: TGTGCCAGCAGCTTACTCCAGGGGGCGAACTATGGCTACACCTTC
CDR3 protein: CASSLLQGANYGYTF

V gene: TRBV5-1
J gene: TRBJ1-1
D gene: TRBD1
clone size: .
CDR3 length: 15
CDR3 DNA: TGCGCCAGCAGCCGGACAGGGGGCTTGGACACTGAAGCTTTCTTT
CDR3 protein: CASSRTGGLDTEAFF

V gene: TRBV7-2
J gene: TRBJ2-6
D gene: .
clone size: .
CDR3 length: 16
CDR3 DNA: TGTGCCAGCAGCCCACCCCTCCACTCTGGGGCCAACGTCCTGACTTTC
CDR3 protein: CASSPPLHSGANVLTF

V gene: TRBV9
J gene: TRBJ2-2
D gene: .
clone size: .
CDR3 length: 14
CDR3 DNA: TGTGCCAGCAGCCCCACCACTCAGGCCGGGGAGCTGTTTTTT
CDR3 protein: CASSPTTQAGELFF

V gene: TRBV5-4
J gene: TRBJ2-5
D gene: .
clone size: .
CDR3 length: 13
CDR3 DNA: TGTGCCAGCAGCTTGGGCCAGGGGGAGACCCAGTACTTC
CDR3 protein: CASSLGQGETQYF

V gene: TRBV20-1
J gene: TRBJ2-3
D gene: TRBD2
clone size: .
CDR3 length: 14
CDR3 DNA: TGCAGTGCTAGTGAACTAGCGGGGTCGGATACGCAGTATTTT
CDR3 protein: CSASELAGSDTQYF

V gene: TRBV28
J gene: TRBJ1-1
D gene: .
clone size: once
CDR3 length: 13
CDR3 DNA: TGTGCCAGCAGTTTAGGGGGGCCCACTGAAGCTTTCTTT
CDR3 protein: CASSLGGPTEAFF

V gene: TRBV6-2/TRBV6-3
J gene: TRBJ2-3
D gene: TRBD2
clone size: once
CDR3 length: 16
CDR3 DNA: TGTGCCAGCAGTCCAGGCAGGGCGGGGGGCCCAGATACGCAGTATTTT
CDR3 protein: CASSPGRAGGPDTQYF

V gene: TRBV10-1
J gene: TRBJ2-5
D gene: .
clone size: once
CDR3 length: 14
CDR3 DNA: TGCGCCAGCAGTGAGTCTAGGGGGGATGAGACCCAGTACTTC
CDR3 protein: CASSESRGDETQYF

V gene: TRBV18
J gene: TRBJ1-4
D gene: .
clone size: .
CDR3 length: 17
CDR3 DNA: TGTGCCAGCTCACCGCGCGGGGGGGCAACAACTAATGAAAAACTGTTTTTT
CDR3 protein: CASSPRGGATTNEKLFF

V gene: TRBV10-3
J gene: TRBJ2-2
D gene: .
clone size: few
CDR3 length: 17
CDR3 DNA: TGTGCCATCAGTGAGCCCCGTGGGCGGCAAAACACCGGGGAGCTGTTTTTT
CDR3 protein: CAISEPRGRQNTGELFF

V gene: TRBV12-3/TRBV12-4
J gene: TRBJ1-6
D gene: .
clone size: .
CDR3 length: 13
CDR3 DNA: TGTGCCAGCAAGGGGCGGGGAAATTCACCCCTCCACTTT
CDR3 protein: CASKGRGNSPLHF

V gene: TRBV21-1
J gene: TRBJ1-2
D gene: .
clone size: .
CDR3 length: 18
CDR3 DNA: TGTGCCAGCAGCAATAGGGCGGACAGGGTCGAGGAAGTAAGTGGCTACACCTTC
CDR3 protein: CASSNRADRVEEVSGYTF

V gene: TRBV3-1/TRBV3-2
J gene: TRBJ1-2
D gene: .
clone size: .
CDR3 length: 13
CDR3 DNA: TGTGCCAGCAGCCAAGATCGGGGTACTGGCTACACCTTC
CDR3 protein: CASSQDRGTGYTF

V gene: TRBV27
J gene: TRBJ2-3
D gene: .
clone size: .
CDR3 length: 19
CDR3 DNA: TGTGCCAGCAGTTTGACCCCCCTAACAGGCGTATCGTCCACAGATACGCAGTATTTT
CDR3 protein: CASSLTPLTGVSSTDTQYF

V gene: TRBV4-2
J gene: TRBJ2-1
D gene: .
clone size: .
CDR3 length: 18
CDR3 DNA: TGTGCCAGCAGCCAAGATCTAGCTAGTATTTCCTCCTACAATGAGCAGTTCTTC
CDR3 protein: CASSQDLASISSYNEQFF

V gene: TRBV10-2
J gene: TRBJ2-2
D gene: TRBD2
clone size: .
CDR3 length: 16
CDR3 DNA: TGCGCCAGCATTAGCGGGACGGGGAGATTCACCGGGGAGCTGTTTTTT
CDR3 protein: CASISGTGRFTGELFF

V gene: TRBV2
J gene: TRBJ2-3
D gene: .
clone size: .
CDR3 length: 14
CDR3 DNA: TGTGCCAGCAGTCTGTTGGCTGGCACTGATACGCAGTATTTT
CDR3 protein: CASSLLAGTDTQYF

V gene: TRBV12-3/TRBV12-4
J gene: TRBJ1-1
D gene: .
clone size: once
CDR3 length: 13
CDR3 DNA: TGTGCCAGCAGTTTTGGGTTGAACACTGAAGCTTTCTTT
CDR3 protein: CASSFGLNTEAFF

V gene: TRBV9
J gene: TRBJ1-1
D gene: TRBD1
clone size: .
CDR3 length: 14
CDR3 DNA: TGTGCCAGCAGCGCGCAACAGGGGAATACTGAAGCTTTCTTT
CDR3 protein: CASSAQQGNTEAFF

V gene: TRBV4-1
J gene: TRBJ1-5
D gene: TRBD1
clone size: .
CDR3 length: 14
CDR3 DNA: TGCGCCAGCAGCCACGGCGACAGGGGACAGCCCCAGCATTTT
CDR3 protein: CASSHGDRGQPQHF

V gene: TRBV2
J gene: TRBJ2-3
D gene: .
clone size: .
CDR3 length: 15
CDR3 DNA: TGTGCCAGCAGTGAGTTTAGCGGTCTAGAAGATACGCAGTATTTT
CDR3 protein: CASSEFSGLEDTQYF

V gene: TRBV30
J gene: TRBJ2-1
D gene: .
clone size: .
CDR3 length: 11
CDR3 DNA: TGTGCCTGGGGAGGGTGGTTTGAGCAGTTCTTC
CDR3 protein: CAWGGWFEQFF

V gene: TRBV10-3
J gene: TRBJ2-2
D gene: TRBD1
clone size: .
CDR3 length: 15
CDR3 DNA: TGTGCCATCAAGGAGGGACAGGGCTTAATCGGGGAGCTGTTTTTT
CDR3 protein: CAIKEGQGLIGELFF

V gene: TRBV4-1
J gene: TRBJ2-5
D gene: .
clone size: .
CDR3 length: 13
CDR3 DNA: TGCGCCAGCAGCCAATCAGGTACTGAGACCCAGTACTTC
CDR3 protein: CASSQSGTETQYF

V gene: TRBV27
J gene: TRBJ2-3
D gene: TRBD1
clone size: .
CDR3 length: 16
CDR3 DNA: TGTGCCAGCAGTTTATCAAGGACAGGGAGCACAGATACGCAGTATTTT
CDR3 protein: CASSLSRTGSTDTQYF

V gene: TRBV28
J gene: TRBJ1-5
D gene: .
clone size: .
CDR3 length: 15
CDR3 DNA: TGTGCCAGCAGTTTATTAGCTGGGGGCAATCAGCCCCAGCATTTT
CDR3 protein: CASSLLAGGNQPQHF

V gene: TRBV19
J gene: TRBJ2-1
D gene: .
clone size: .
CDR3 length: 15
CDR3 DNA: TGTGCCAGTAGTATAAGAGGGGGTACCTACAATGAGCAGTTCTTC
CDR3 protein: CASSIRGGTYNEQFF

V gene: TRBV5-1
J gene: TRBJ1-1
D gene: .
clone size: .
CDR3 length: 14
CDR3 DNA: TGCGCCAGCAGCGTTACGGGGGGAATCACTGAAGCTTTCTTT
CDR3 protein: CASSVTGGITEAFF

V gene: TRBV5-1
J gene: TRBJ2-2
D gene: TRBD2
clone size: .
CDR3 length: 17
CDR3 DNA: TGCGCCAGCAGCTTGGATCCAGCGGGAACGAACACCGGGGAGCTGTTTTTT
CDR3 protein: CASSLDPAGTNTGELFF

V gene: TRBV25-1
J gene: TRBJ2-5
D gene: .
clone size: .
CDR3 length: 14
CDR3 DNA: TGTGCCAGCAGTGACCTACACAGGGTTGAGACCCAGTACTTC
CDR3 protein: CASSDLHRVETQYF

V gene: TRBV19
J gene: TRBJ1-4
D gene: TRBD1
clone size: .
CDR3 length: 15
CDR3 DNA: TGTGCCAGTAGCAGACAGGGGGGATCGGATGAAAAACTGTTTTTT
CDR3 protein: CASSRQGGSDEKLFF

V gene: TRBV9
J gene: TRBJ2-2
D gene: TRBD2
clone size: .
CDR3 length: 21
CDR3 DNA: TGTGCCAGCAGCGTGGCCGCCGGGGTAGCGGGGGGAACAGCGAACACCGGGGAGCTGTTTTTT
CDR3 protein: CASSVAAGVAGGTANTGELFF

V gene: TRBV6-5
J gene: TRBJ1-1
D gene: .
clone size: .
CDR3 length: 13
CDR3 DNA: TGTGCCGGAACCGAGGAGGTTTCCACTGAAGCTTTCTTT
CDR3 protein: CAGTEEVSTEAFF

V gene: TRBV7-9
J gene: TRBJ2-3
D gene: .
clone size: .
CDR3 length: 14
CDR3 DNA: TGTGCCAGCACCCGGGACCAGAGCACAGATACGCAGTATTTT
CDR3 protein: CASTRDQSTDTQYF

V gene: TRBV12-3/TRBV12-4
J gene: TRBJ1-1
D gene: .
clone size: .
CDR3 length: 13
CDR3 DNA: TGTGCCAGCAGTTTTTTGTCAGGCACTGAAGCTTTCTTT
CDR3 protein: CASSFLSGTEAFF

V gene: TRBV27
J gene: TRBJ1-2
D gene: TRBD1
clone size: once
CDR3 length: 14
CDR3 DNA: TGTGCCAGCAGAAGCACAGGGGGAGGGCTTGGCTACACCTTC
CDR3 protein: CASRSTGGGLGYTF

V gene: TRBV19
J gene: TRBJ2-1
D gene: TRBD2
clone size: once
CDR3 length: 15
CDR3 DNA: TGTGCCAGTAGTCCCACGGGAGGTTTGTACAATGAGCAGTTCTTC
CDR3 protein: CASSPTGGLYNEQFF

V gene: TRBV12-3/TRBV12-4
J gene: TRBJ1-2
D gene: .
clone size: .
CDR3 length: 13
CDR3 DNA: TGTGCCAGCAGTCGGTGGGGGACGAATGGCTACACCTTC
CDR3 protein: CASSRWGTNGYTF

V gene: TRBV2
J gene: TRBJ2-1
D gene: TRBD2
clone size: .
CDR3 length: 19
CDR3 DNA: TGTGCCAGCAGAGGACTTCCGGGACTAGCGGGAGGATCCTACAATGAGCAGTTCTTC
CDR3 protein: CASRGLPGLAGGSYNEQFF

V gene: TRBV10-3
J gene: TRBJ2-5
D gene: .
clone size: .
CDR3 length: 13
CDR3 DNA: TGTGCCATCAGTGTAGGGAATGAAGAGACCCAGTACTTC
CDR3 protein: CAISVGNEETQYF

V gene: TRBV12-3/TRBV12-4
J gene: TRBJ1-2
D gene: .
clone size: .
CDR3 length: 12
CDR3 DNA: TGTGCCAGCAGTTTTCGGGAGTATGGCTACACCTTC
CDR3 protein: CASSFREYGYTF

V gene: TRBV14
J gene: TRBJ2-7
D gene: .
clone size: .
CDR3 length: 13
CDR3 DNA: TGTGCCAGCAGCCCGGCCCGCGTCTACGAGCAGTACTTC
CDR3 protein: CASSPARVYEQYF

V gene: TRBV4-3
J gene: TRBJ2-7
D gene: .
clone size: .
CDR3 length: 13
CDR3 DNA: TGCGCCAGCAGCCGTGCTTCCCCCTACGAGCAGTACTTC
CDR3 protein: CASSRASPYEQYF

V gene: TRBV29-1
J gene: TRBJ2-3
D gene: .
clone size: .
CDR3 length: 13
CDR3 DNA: TGCAGCGTTGTTCGCCCAAATGCAGATACGCAGTATTTT
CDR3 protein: CSVVRPNADTQYF